The present T cell receptor (beta chain) was sequenced within a study of a mutant IDH1 vaccine in newly diagnosed glioma. This clone occurred once. Its antigen is currently unknown. Here immunoSEQ multiplex PCR was the method, and the copy in TCRdb shows in-frame clones only, minus some. This sample has some 48,000 clones, with approximately 80% found just once. Documented time point: week 35, safety follow-up. It was 300 ug of mutant IDH1 20-mer peptide that made up each vaccine dose, given with topical imiquimod. The clonotype originates from a man aged 40-50 years with glioma. This specimen was PBMCs, taken from a glioma patient whose treatment included an IDH1 peptide vaccine.

The CDR3 loop is CASSGGRAGNYGYTF. The CDR3 DNA follows: TGTGCCAGCTCCGGGGGCAGGGCCGGAAACTATGGCTACACCTTC. The chain couples TRBV6-1 to TRBJ1-2; D is perhaps TRBD1 (6 bases). This CDR3 is 15 amino acids long. V was cut by 8 bases and J by 2 bases, with 18 bases left in between. Germline V lookup: CDR1 MNHNS, CDR2 SASEGT.